The 21 T cell receptor beta chains given below trace back to one sample, sequenced in a study of cytomegalovirus exposure and HLA in healthy donors. PCR involved 60 Vbeta and 13 Jbeta primers. Assay: immunoSEQ multiplex PCR; the TCRdb copy retains only in-frame clones and omits some. The repertoire holds some 120,000 clones, with over 60% as singletons. Source material: PBMCs. These receptors came from an older woman in good health and CMV-seropositive.

The V gene is TRBV18, the J gene TRBJ2-4; 7 bases are a match to TRBD1. V dropped 6 bases and J dropped 7; count of bases not matched to a gene: 6. There are 13 residues in the CDR3. The V gene's germline CDR1 is KGHSH and CDR2 LQKENI. CDR3 DNA sequence: TGTGCCAGCTCCCAGACAGGGTTGAACATTCAGTACTTC. Protein: CASSQTGLNIQYF.

This clone has at least ten counts. V and J are TRBV19 and TRBJ2-7; D may be TRBD2 (6 bases). The germline V and J ends were trimmed by 0 bases and 1 base, with 13 bases remaining between them. CDR3 length equals 16 residues. The germline CDR1 and CDR2 sequences are LNHDA and SQIVND (reference sequence). In DNA form, the CDR3 reads TGTGCCAGTAGTATAGATCCGTTCGGGACTTCCTACGAGCAGTACTTC. Protein sequence: CASSIDPFGTSYEQYF.

Note on this clone: The junction departs from germline at one end; a sequencing error may be responsible. The chain carries TRBV6-1 and TRBJ1-2; D is possibly TRBD1 (6 bases). This CDR3 has 13 residues. Germline CDR1 MNHNS, CDR2 SASEGT. The chain's CDR3 is CASSGYRAARYIF. CDR3 nucleotides: TGTGCCAGCAGTGGGTACAGGGCCGCCCGCTACATCTTC.

The rearrangement uses TRBV28 and TRBJ1-4; a weak D match, TRBD1 (6 bases). The CDR3 runs to 13 residues. The germline V gene encodes CDR1 MDHEN and CDR2 SYDVKM. The germline V and J ends were trimmed by 8 bases and 7 bases, with 14 bases remaining between them. Here the CDR3 DNA reads TGTGCCAGCCATTCCGGGGGGCTTGAAAAACTGTTTTTT. It is translated as CASHSGGLEKLFF.

The chain joins TRBV5-1 to TRBJ2-7; possibly TRBD1 for D (5 bases). The germline CDR1 and CDR2 sequences are SGHRS and YFSETQ. This CDR3 has 15 amino acids. The V and J ends lost 4 bases and 4 bases respectively, with 18 bases between them. CDR3 residues: CASSPARPGKYEQYF. The CDR3 DNA sequence: TGCGCCAGCAGCCCGGCAAGACCAGGGAAGTACGAGCAGTACTTC.

This clone was counted a few times. This chain links TRBV6-5 with TRBJ1-3, with 11 bases identical to TRBD1. Germline trimming cut 6 bases from V and 6 bases from J; bases unmatched to any gene: 4. This CDR3 has 14 amino acids. Germline values: CDR1 MNHEY, CDR2 SVGAGI. The CDR3 DNA is TGTGCCAGCAGCCAGGACAGGGGGCTAAACACCATATATTTT. Amino acids: CASSQDRGLNTIYF.

The V gene is TRBV7-2, the J gene TRBJ2-1; 10 positions match TRBD2. The CDR3 contains 16 residues. Germline values: CDR1 SGHTA, CDR2 FQGNSA. Trimming cost V 2 bases and J 9 bases; bases outside gene matches: 10. CDR3 protein: CASSLIPSGGASEQFF. The CDR3 nucleotides read TGTGCCAGCAGCTTAATTCCCAGCGGGGGGGCGAGTGAGCAGTTCTTC.

This chain connects TRBV5-1 to TRBJ2-1, with D possibly matching TRBD1 (7 bases). The germline V gene encodes CDR1 SGHRS and CDR2 YFSETQ. CDR3 length: 15 amino acids. Trimming stripped 0 bases from V and 5 bases from J, with 12 bases between. The CDR3 region has the DNA TGCGCCAGCAGCTTGGCCCCAGGGGGGAACAATGAGCAGTTCTTC. Protein sequence: CASSLAPGGNNEQFF.

The chain employs TRBV30 and TRBJ2-7; 7 nucleotides match TRBD2. V lost 6 bases and J lost 6; bases outside the gene matches: 5. There are 11 residues in the CDR3. The germline CDR1 and CDR2 sequences are GTSNPN and SVGIG (reference sequence). The CDR3 protein is CACSTSFEQYF. Written as DNA, the CDR3 is TGTGCCTGTTCGACTAGCTTCGAGCAGTACTTC.

This clone turned up a few times. The CDR3 DNA follows: TGTGCCACCAGCAGAGATACGACAGGGGGCAGAGAAAAACTGTTTTTT. Translating gives CATSRDTTGGREKLFF. The V and J genes are TRBV15 and TRBJ1-4, with 10 bases aligning to TRBD1. The germline V gene has CDR1 LNHNV and CDR2 YYDKDF (reference sequence). Trimming at V came to 0 bases and at J to 8 bases, leaving 6 bases not matched to a gene. The CDR3 spans 16 residues.

This clone showed up just once. The genes are TRBV7-2 and TRBJ1-5; D possibly corresponds to TRBD1 (5 bases). Germline values: CDR1 SGHTA, CDR2 FQGNSA. Between the trimmed V and J ends, which lost 6 bases and 7 bases, there was a span of 10 bases. The CDR3 has 12 residues. The chain's CDR3 is CASRAGNQPQHF. In nucleotides, the CDR3 is TGTGCCAGCAGAGCAGGGAACCAGCCCCAGCATTTT.

The chain uses TRBV5-1 and TRBJ1-1; D is perhaps TRBD1 (5 bases). The germline V and J ends were trimmed by 4 bases and 0 bases, with 10 bases remaining between them. Germline V gene lookup returns CDR1 SGHRS and CDR2 YFSETQ. The CDR3 is 14 residues long. The CDR3 loop is CASSVGLVNTEAFF. The CDR3 DNA reads as TGCGCCAGCAGCGTGGGACTCGTGAACACTGAAGCTTTCTTT.

V gene TRBV5-1 combines with J gene TRBJ2-7; a possible D gene is TRBD1 (5 bases). The CDR3 totals 14 residues. Trimming removed 1 base from V and 3 bases from J, with 11 bases in between. Germline V gene data show CDR1 as SGHRS and CDR2 as YFSETQ. CDR3 in DNA: TGCGCCAGCAGCTTGCTCCAGGGCAACTACGAGCAGTACTTC. Residues: CASSLLQGNYEQYF.

The CDR3 loop reads CASSLGEPQHF. The CDR3 nucleotides are TGTGCCAGCAGTCTCGGGGAGCCCCAGCATTTT. The J gene is TRBJ1-5, the V gene TRBV7-8; D remains ambiguous. The CDR3 consists of 11 residues. The germline V gene encodes CDR1 SGHVS and CDR2 FQNEAQ. V lost 6 bases, J lost 8 bases, and 8 bases lay in between. Variable domain in full (rest from reference TRBV7-8 and TRBJ1-5): GAGVSQSPRYKVAKRGQDVALRCDPISGHVSLFWYQQALGQGPEFLTYFQNEAQLDKSGLPSDRFFAERPEGSVSTLKIQRTQQEDSAVYLCASSLGEPQHFGDGTRLSIL.

CDR3 amino acids: CASSLTVNTEAFF. The CDR3 DNA follows: TGTGCCAGCAGTTTGACAGTGAACACTGAAGCTTTCTTT. V is TRBV2 and J is TRBJ1-1; tentative D call: TRBD1 (5 bases). CDR1 and CDR2 (germline): SNHLY, FYNNEI. V lost 5 bases, J lost 0 bases, and 7 bases lay in between. This CDR3 has 13 residues.

The chain employs TRBV19 and TRBJ1-1; maybe TRBD1 (6 bases). Germline V gene sequence: CDR1 LNHDA, CDR2 SQIVND (reference sequence). This CDR3 has 15 residues. The V end lost 5 bases, the J end lost 1 base, and 14 bases lay between the germline ends. The CDR3 is CASSAQDRSNTEAFF. Here the CDR3 DNA reads TGTGCCAGTAGTGCCCAGGACAGATCGAACACTGAAGCTTTCTTT.

This chain links TRBV27 with TRBJ1-1; maybe TRBD1 (6 bases). Germline CDR1 and CDR2: MNHEY and SMNVEV (reference sequence). Trimming pared 0 bases from V and 2 bases from J, leaving 10 bases between. The length of the CDR3 is 15 residues. The CDR3 coding sequence is TGTGCCAGCAGTTTATCGACAGGAGCAAACACTGAAGCTTTCTTT. As protein: CASSLSTGANTEAFF.

This chain's CDR3 is CATIRDGSNQPQHF. In nucleotides, the CDR3 is TGTGCCACCATCCGAGACGGGAGCAATCAGCCCCAGCATTTT. This rearrangement joins TRBV6-1 to TRBJ1-5, with D uncertain. Trimming left V 10 bases short and J 1 base short, with 14 bases between. This CDR3 is 14 amino acids long. Germline V gene data show CDR1 as MNHNS and CDR2 as SASEGT.

In the case of this clone: The sample holds other DNA sequences that translate to the same CDR3. This chain connects TRBV5-6 to TRBJ1-5; no definite D call. V was shortened by 0 bases and J by 0 bases, with 10 bases between the two germline ends. Per germline, CDR1 SGHDT and CDR2 YYEEEE. This CDR3 spans 16 amino acids. DNA of the CDR3: TGTGCCAGCAGCTTGGGCCGGGGAAATAGCAATCAGCCCCAGCATTTT. Encoded protein: CASSLGRGNSNQPQHF.

The V call is TRBV30, the J call TRBJ1-1, with no clear D. V lost 1 base and J lost 0, with 12 bases in between. Looked up from germline, CDR1 is GTSNPN and CDR2 is SVGIG (reference sequence). The CDR3 extends over 15 amino acids. The CDR3 DNA reads TGTGCCTGGAGTGCAATCGGGATTATGAACACTGAAGCTTTCTTT. Its translation is CAWSAIGIMNTEAFF.

This clone has more than one count but fewer than ten. The V call is TRBV6-5, the J call TRBJ2-7; 10 nucleotides match TRBD2. V was pared by 5 bases and J by 6 bases, with 10 bases of the junction left unmatched. CDR1 and CDR2 (germline): MNHEY, SVGAGI. There are 15 residues in the CDR3. The CDR3, as DNA: TGTGCCAGCAGTACAGGTCTAGCGGGAGCATCCGAGCAGTACTTC. The encoded protein is CASSTGLAGASEQYF.